This T cell receptor (beta chain) was documented in a study of identical twins (dated by TCRdb to about 2016). Broadly, across the study: To test whether fetal clonotypes persist, the study used deep sequencing on TCR alpha and beta repertoires from monozygotic twins, unrelated adults of various ages, and cord blood. To rule out contamination, the twin experiments were replicated at different times with different library preparation protocols. Study-wide findings and limitations: Excess twin sharing in beta out-of-frame sequences was weaker because fewer shared sequences lowered the signal-to-noise ratio. In monozygotic twins, out-of-frame TCR alpha sharing was systematically underestimated by recombination models, although the models agreed with sharing between unrelated individuals. Compared with coincidental sharing between unrelated individuals, out-of-frame TCR alpha sequences shared between twins had an excess of sequences with low generation probability. Abundant cord blood beta clonotypes carried fewer insertions; young adult naive repertoires showed a weaker similar trend, while memory repertoires showed none. Zero-insertion analyses could be partly confounded by invariant T cells such as MAIT and iNKT, though diverse VJ usage argued against such confounding for most clonotypes. Because the same donors could not be followed over many years, conclusions were based on cross-sectional statistical analysis.

Library preparation used 5' RACE. TCRdb lists the instrument as Illumina HiSeq 2000. A universal primer binding site was introduced by template switching, and a unique molecular identifier was present in the final cDNA, enabling accurate counting of TCR cDNA molecules. Specific primers in the conserved constant-segment region were used to synthesize first-strand cDNA for the TCR alpha and beta chains. Each cDNA library was double barcoded, with a SMART-Mk sample barcode plus Illumina barcodes, to control for contamination. TruSeq adapter sequences along with Illumina sample barcodes were introduced in two successive PCR steps. Sequencing of the TCR alpha and beta cDNA libraries was done on the Illumina HiSeq platform using custom primers. As for the authors' bioinformatics: Raw reads were processed with MiGEC to extract unique molecular identifiers, and MiXCR was used to determine CDR3 positions. Recombination models were inferred per individual with the repgenHMM and IGoR tools using an EM algorithm. The analysis of shared clonotypes was done with the tcR package in R, with sharing normalized by the product of cloneset sizes. To study raw recombination without the effects of thymic and clonal selection, out-of-frame nonproductive sequences were analyzed. TCRdb handled the public reads itself, with Q25 trimming in fastp and clone calling in MiXCR, and kept productive beta chains. Each entry is one CDR3 protein sequence, shown with its most common DNA and genes. These V and J calls originate from TCRdb's pipeline instead of the authors' own analysis. The sample profile shows 500,000 to 650,000 distinct CDR3 sequences; about 7.6% of them were found once. The ten most abundant clones make up 1.6% of the sample.

This clonotype was found a few times. The antigen it binds to is not known. No base quality information exists; no much larger clone differs at one position. Only healthy Caucasian donors were included. The twin cohort consisted of three pairs of female monozygotic twins, all aged roughly 18 to 29 years. Peripheral blood mononuclear cells were used as the source from which RNA for TCR libraries was isolated. CDR1 and CDR2 are read off the germline V gene as SNHLY and FYNNEI. Measured from the cysteine to the phenylalanine, the CDR3 is 14 residues long. The kept DNA is CDR3 alone, 42 bases in frame from the first base. Compared with germline, V lacks 7 bases and J lacks 3 bases; bases without a gene match: 1. These sequences were also reported in another study, on yellow fever vaccine responses in identical twins. As the second study states: The authors reported that the T cell response to vaccination in identical twins appeared partly convergent and partly personalized. The study precisely tracked vaccine-responding T cell clones in identical twins.

The sequence derives from a woman under 30 in good health. The chain employs TRBV2 and TRBJ2-2; 11 middle bases align to TRBD1. The sequencing sample was made of PBMCs. The nucleotides are TGTGCCAGCAAGGGACAGGGGGACACCGGGGAGCTGTTTTTT. It encodes CASKGQGDTGELFF.